What follows describes a single T cell receptor beta chain. The CDR3 spans 14 residues. Losses at the gene ends were 3 bases for V and 5 bases for J; bases not matched to a gene: 7. CDR1 and CDR2 from the germline V gene are LGHNA and YSLEER. These data belong to a study of blood T cell repertoires in COVID-19. About the research overall: Collection of acute and convalescent COVID-19 samples took place in the United States, Italy and Spain. Sample material is recorded as cDNA or gDNA derived from T cells, B-cell-depleted T cells, or PBMCs.

Per the original data handling: The assay estimated nucleated cells by amplifying reference gene primers. TCRdb's table, derived via immunoSEQ multiplex PCR, lists solely in-frame clones and lacks some. V and J calls plus clone size are reproduced from that table; the DNA served to infer D and trimming. In the table there are 30,000 to 35,000 clones, roughly 84% of which are singletons. The rearrangement joins TRBV4-3 to TRBJ2-7, with 7 bases identical to TRBD1. Source material: peripheral blood. The sequence came from a man aged 55 to 69 with active COVID-19. The CDR3 here is CASSHLQGPHEQYF. In DNA form, the CDR3 reads TGCGCCAGCAGCCACCTACAGGGGCCACACGAGCAGTACTTC.